The clone carrying this T cell receptor beta chain was recorded once. Its antigen is unidentified. The normal lung sample lay at least 3 cm, and maximally far, from the tumour. Trimming cost V 3 bases and J 1 base, with 10 bases left between them. CDR1 is LNHDA and CDR2 is SQIVND in the germline V gene (reference sequence). The CDR3 totals 14 residues. Using immunoSEQ multiplex PCR, the repertoire was profiled, and TCRdb retains in-frame clones only, with some absent. The sample has several thousand clones, about 68% seen once. This sample is drawn from a study of immune cell composition in non-small cell lung cancer. Findings and limits, study-wide: Tumour TCR-beta clonality showed no significant link to smoking pack-years.

The sequenced sample consisted of non-adjacent lung tissue. This receptor was obtained from a human donor with non-small cell lung cancer. V is TRBV19 and J is TRBJ2-7, with D tentatively TRBD2 (5 bases). As DNA, the CDR3 is TGTGCCAGTAGTATGGTCGGGGATTCCTACGAGCAGTACTTC. It codes for CASSMVGDSYEQYF.